This section outlines one TCR beta chain sequence together with its context. This receptor's antigen is unknown. Nothing much larger sits one base from this clone, and base qualities are not available. These data belong to a study of blood T cell repertoires in COVID-19 (TCRdb year 2020). With regard to the full study: Collaborator samples came from the United States, Italy and Spain and covered acute and convalescent phases of COVID-19. The samples were drawn from two sources: the first 160 participants of the ongoing ImmuneRACE study, and 1,000 to 1,500 subjects contributed by 6 global collaborators. The repertoires were made available in a free public database intended to serve as a resource for research on the immune response to SARS-CoV-2. The sample metadata nearly always contained a de-identified subject ID, COVID-19 status, age in years and sex. Where available, HLA class I and class II types were obtained from metadata supplied by the sample provider rather than from assay-based typing. The dataset comprised deeply sampled blood TCRbeta repertoires from subjects exposed to, actively infected with, or recovered from COVID-19. The material from the prospective study consisted of cDNA or gDNA derived from T cells, B-cell-depleted T cells, or PBMCs. General findings and caveats noted by the study authors: Clinical and demographic metadata were provided uncurated, with the amount varying by source and participant.

TCRbeta CDR3 regions were amplified from genomic DNA using the immunoSEQ Assay, a bias-controlled multiplex PCR. As for how the authors treated the data: Within the assay, amplification of reference gene primers was used to estimate how many nucleated cells each sample contained. To quantify the absolute abundance of each unique TCRbeta CDR3 rearrangement, sequence reads were collapsed and filtered. For each sample, productive Simpson clonality was calculated as the square root of Simpson's diversity index over productive rearrangements. TCRdb retrieved this table from immuneACCESS and kept in-frame rearrangements only. Not all clones are present; in checked studies, unresolved V genes account for under half, and no reason is known for the remainder. The DNA gave D and trimming, while V, J and clone size come from that table. For this sample the table gives tens of thousands of clones, of which 88% were detected only once. The ten largest make up 7% to 10% of the sample.

The collaborating institutions used their own protocols to collect whole blood in K2EDTA tubes. For TCRbeta analysis, collaborators shipped samples in one of three forms: frozen whole blood, isolated PBMCs, or DNA extracted from either of those sample types. Trimming accounts for 6 bases at V and 4 bases at J, while the number of junction bases matched to no gene is 4. The CDR3 covers 13 residues, taking in both the cysteine and the phenylalanine. Only the CDR3 part of the read is kept: 39 bases, read in frame from the first base. The germline V gene (reference sequence) yields LNHDA for CDR1 and SQIVND for CDR2.

The sample consisted of peripheral blood. Here the chain combines TRBV19 and TRBJ1-1; 8 junctional bases match TRBD1. This sequence originates from a human donor in a cohort sampled during active COVID-19. The DNA sequence reads TGTGCCAGTAGCGAGGACAGGGTCACTGAAGCTTTCTTT. Translated, it reads CASSEDRVTEAFF.